The 30 T cell receptor beta chains in this list originate from one sample, sequenced in a study of blood T cell repertoires in COVID-19. Libraries were prepared by immunoSEQ multiplex PCR; TCRdb keeps only in-frame clonotypes and omits some of them. The table shows about 110,000 clones, with roughly 85% occurring only once. Sample: peripheral blood. The receptors come from a human donor in a cohort sampled during active COVID-19.

This sequence joins TRBV2 and TRBJ2-3; tentative D call: TRBD2 (6 bases). Germline CDR1 is SNHLY and CDR2 is FYNNEI. The V end was cut by 6 bases, the J end by 3 bases, with 13 bases between. The CDR3 length is 14 residues. The DNA of the CDR3 is TGTGCCAGCAGGGGGGACGGGGGTACAGATACGCAGTATTTT. This gives the protein CASRGDGGTDTQYF. The full variable domain, rest sourced from reference TRBV2 and TRBJ2-3, is EPEVTQTPSHQVTQMGQEVILRCVPISNHLYFYWYRQILGQKVEFLVSFYNNEISEKSEIFDDQFSVERPDGSNFTLKIRSTKLEDSAMYFCASRGDGGTDTQYFGPGTRLTVL.

This chain joins TRBV30 and TRBJ2-5, with TRBD2 matching over 15 bases. CDR3 length: 18 amino acids. Per the germline V gene, CDR1 is GTSNPN and CDR2 is SVGIG (reference sequence). V shed 1 base and J 2 bases; nucleotides not matched to a gene: 8. CDR3 protein: CAWSEGLAGGPGQETQYF. CDR3 bases: TGTGCCTGGAGTGAAGGACTAGCGGGAGGGCCGGGGCAAGAGACCCAGTACTTC.

This clone was picked up one time. The rearrangement links TRBV5-1 to TRBJ1-1, with 9 bases matching TRBD1. Germline-derived CDR1 and CDR2 are SGHRS and YFSETQ. CDR3 length: 16 amino acids. The ends lost 6 bases at V and 1 base at J; junction bases unmatched: 10. Written as DNA, the CDR3 is TGCGCCAGCACCGACCCCACGACAGGGGGGAACACTGAAGCTTTCTTT. Its protein is CASTDPTTGGNTEAFF.

The chain couples TRBV30 to TRBJ1-1; TRBD1 matches at 9 bases. The CDR3 consists of 15 residues. The germline CDR1 and CDR2 sequences are GTSNPN and SVGIG (reference sequence). With 1 base clipped from V and 0 bases from J, the junction kept 3 bases outside the gene matches. The CDR3 nucleotides read TGTGCCTGGAGTGCATACAGGGGGCTGAACACTGAAGCTTTCTTT. Amino acid sequence: CAWSAYRGLNTEAFF.

The chain is built from TRBV15 and TRBJ2-1; D possibly corresponds to TRBD1 (6 bases). The CDR3 length is 15 residues. Trimming took 0 bases from V and 7 from J, leaving 13 bases between them. The germline gives CDR1 LNHNV, CDR2 YYDKDF (reference sequence). The CDR3 DNA is TGTGCCACCAGCAGAGATGTGGGGGCCCGTAATGAGCAGTTCTTC. Amino acid sequence: CATSRDVGARNEQFF.

The chain carries TRBV28 and TRBJ1-5, with a tentative D call TRBD1 (5 bases). The CDR3 runs 15 residues. Germline assignment: CDR1 MDHEN and CDR2 SYDVKM. Trimming took 2 bases from V and 0 from J, leaving 8 bases between them. The CDR3 sequence: CASSLRGYSNQPQHF. The CDR3 region has the DNA TGTGCCAGCAGTTTACGGGGGTATAGCAATCAGCCCCAGCATTTT. The full variable domain, with the rest looked up from reference TRBV28 and TRBJ1-5, is DVKVTQSSRYLVKRTGEKVFLECVQDMDHENMFWYRQDPGLGLRLIYFSYDVKMKEKGDIPEGYSVSREKKERFSLILESASTNQTSMYLCASSLRGYSNQPQHFGDGTRLSIL.

For the CDR3, the DNA is TGTGCCAGCAGTTATCGGCAGGGCAATCAGCCCCAGCATTTT. Translation gives CASSYRQGNQPQHF. The chain combines TRBV6-6 with TRBJ1-5; D remains ambiguous. Germline CDR1 MNHNY, CDR2 SVGAGI (reference sequence). Trimming left V 3 bases short and J 2 bases short, with 8 bases between. This CDR3 has 14 residues.

The chain employs TRBV7-2 and TRBJ2-5, with 7 bases aligning to TRBD1. Germline V CDR1 and CDR2: SGHTA, FQGNSA. Unmatched junction bases numbered 9, after V lost 2 bases and J lost 3 bases. There are 16 residues in the CDR3. CDR3 coding DNA: TGTGCCAGCAGCTTACAGACAGGGTTTGTAAAAGAGACCCAGTACTTC. It yields the protein CASSLQTGFVKETQYF.

This clone came up many times. The J gene is TRBJ1-1, the V gene TRBV27; 8 bases fit TRBD1. In germline, CDR1 is MNHEY, CDR2 SMNVEV (reference sequence). The length of the CDR3 is 12 residues. V dropped 5 bases and J dropped 8; count of bases not matched to a gene: 4. The CDR3 protein is CASSLRQGEAFF. The CDR3 DNA follows: TGTGCCAGCAGTCTCCGACAGGGGGAAGCTTTCTTT.

This chain joins TRBV2 and TRBJ2-7, with D unresolved. Germline V gene lookup returns CDR1 SNHLY and CDR2 FYNNEI. Trimming stripped 0 bases from V and 0 bases from J, with 6 bases between. This CDR3 is 14 amino acids long. The CDR3, as DNA: TGTGCCAGCAGTGAAGCAGGCGGCTCCTACGAGCAGTACTTC. It yields the protein CASSEAGGSYEQYF.

The rearrangement joins TRBV7-3 to TRBJ2-7; 9 nucleotides match TRBD1. Germline V gene sequence: CDR1 SGHTA, CDR2 FQGTGA. CDR3 length equals 14 residues. Losses at the gene ends were 5 bases for V and 4 bases for J; bases not matched to a gene: 6. CDR3 DNA: TGTGCCAGCAGCCAGGGACAGGGAACGTACGAGCAGTACTTC. Protein sequence: CASSQGQGTYEQYF. Filled out from reference TRBV7-3 and TRBJ2-7, the complete variable domain reads GAGVSQTPSNKVTEKGKYVELRCDPISGHTALYWYRQSLGQGPEFLIYFQGTGAADDSGLPNDRFFAVRPEGSVSTLKIQRTERGDSAVYLCASSQGQGTYEQYFGPGTRLTVT.

J is TRBJ1-6 and V is TRBV6-1, with a weak D call TRBD1 (5 bases). V was shortened by 2 bases and J by 4 bases, with 9 bases between the two germline ends. In germline, CDR1 is MNHNS, CDR2 SASEGT. The CDR3 contains 15 residues. The CDR3 is CASSERGLYNSPLHF. The CDR3 DNA follows: TGTGCCAGCAGTGAACGGGGACTATATAATTCACCCCTCCACTTT.

This chain joins TRBV28 and TRBJ2-2; D might be TRBD1 (6 bases). CDR1 MDHEN and CDR2 SYDVKM come from the germline V gene. The CDR3 has 18 amino acids. The germline V and J ends were trimmed by 2 bases and 7 bases, with 23 bases remaining between them. In DNA, the CDR3 is TGTGCCAGCAGTTTAGTTACACAGGGTTCGGGACCGTACGGGGAGCTGTTTTTT. The encoded protein is CASSLVTQGSGPYGELFF. Based on the CDR3 plus reference TRBV28 and TRBJ2-2, the full variable domain is DVKVTQSSRYLVKRTGEKVFLECVQDMDHENMFWYRQDPGLGLRLIYFSYDVKMKEKGDIPEGYSVSREKKERFSLILESASTNQTSMYLCASSLVTQGSGPYGELFFGEGSRLTVL.

The J gene is TRBJ1-5, the V gene TRBV6-5; D perhaps matches TRBD1 (5 bases). Trimming removed 6 bases from V and 1 base from J, with 16 bases in between. The CDR3 has 16 amino acids. CDR1 is MNHEY, CDR2 SVGAGI, per germline. The CDR3 nucleotides read TGTGCCAGCAGCTACGACGGGGGTGACAGCAATCAGCCCCAGCATTTT. It translates to CASSYDGGDSNQPQHF.

The chain employs TRBV3-1 (or the pseudogene TRBV3-2) and TRBJ2-5, with no clear D. Germline CDR1 reads LGHDT; CDR2 reads YNNKEL (reference sequence). The CDR3 length is 14 residues. Between the trimmed V and J ends, which lost 4 bases and 6 bases, there was a span of 15 bases. DNA of the CDR3: TGTGCCAGCAGCCCCCCTGCTAGTATGAAGACCCAGTACTTC. It specifies CASSPPASMKTQYF.

This clone turned up a few times. This chain links TRBV5-4 with TRBJ1-4; D is uncertain. Germline V lookup: CDR1 SGHNT, CDR2 YYREEE (reference sequence). This CDR3 is 14 amino acids long. Trimming took off 0 bases at V and 0 bases at J, with 3 bases between the two ends. Written as DNA, the CDR3 is TGTGCCAGCAGCTTGGGCGCAACTAATGAAAAACTGTTTTTT. Translation gives CASSLGATNEKLFF. Based on the CDR3 plus reference TRBV5-4 and TRBJ1-4, the full variable domain is ETGVTQSPTHLIKTRGQQVTLRCSSQSGHNTVSWYQQALGQGPQFIFQYYREEENGRGNFPPRFSGLQFPNYSSELNVNALELDDSALYLCASSLGATNEKLFFGSGTQLSVL.

V usage is TRBV19 and J usage is TRBJ1-1; D possibly corresponds to TRBD1 (5 bases). The V gene lost 3 bases and the J gene lost 3 bases, with 11 bases spanning the gap. The germline gives CDR1 LNHDA, CDR2 SQIVND (reference sequence). The CDR3 totals 14 residues. CDR3 loop: CASSIWDSYTEAFF. CDR3 bases: TGTGCCAGTAGTATTTGGGACTCTTACACTGAAGCTTTCTTT.

The chain joins TRBV7-9 to TRBJ2-7, with 9 bases that match TRBD1. After removal of 6 bases from V and 4 bases from J, the junction contained 4 bases not matched to a gene. Per the germline V gene, CDR1 is SEHNR and CDR2 is FQNEAQ (reference sequence). The CDR3 has 13 residues. CDR3 in DNA: TGTGCCAGCAGTACAGGGGGCCCTTACGAGCAGTACTTC. Translating it yields CASSTGGPYEQYF. Filled out from reference TRBV7-9 and TRBJ2-7, the complete variable domain reads DTGVSQNPRHKITKRGQNVTFRCDPISEHNRLYWYRQTLGQGPEFLTYFQNEAQLEKSRLLSDRFSAERPKGSFSTLEIQRTEQGDSAMYLCASSTGGPYEQYFGPGTRLTVT.

Comment on this clone: The germline gene is not matched at one end of the junction; a read error may be the cause. This chain joins TRBV7-9 and TRBJ2-7, with TRBD1 matching over 9 bases. Germline V lookup: CDR1 SEHNR, CDR2 FQNEAQ (reference sequence). The CDR3 spans 14 residues. The CDR3 DNA sequence: TGTGCCACCATTCACCGGGACAGGGTCTACAAGCAGTACTTC. Translation: CATIHRDRVYKQYF.

This rearrangement joins TRBV19 to TRBJ2-5; no clear D. Germline V gives CDR1 LNHDA, CDR2 SQIVND (reference sequence). This CDR3 has 16 amino acids. V gave up 5 bases and J gave up 2 bases, with 18 bases separating them. CDR3 region: CASSPSSIRRQETQYF. In DNA, the CDR3 is TGTGCCAGTAGTCCCAGTTCGATCCGCCGACAAGAGACCCAGTACTTC.

This chain joins TRBV11-1 and TRBJ1-1; TRBD1 might be the D (6 bases). V shed 3 bases and J shed 3 bases, with 11 bases lying between them. The CDR3 extends over 14 amino acids. Germline V gene sequence: CDR1 SGHAT, CDR2 FQDESV (reference sequence). This CDR3 reads CASSFIPGDTEAFF. The CDR3, as DNA: TGTGCCAGCAGCTTTATCCCAGGGGACACTGAAGCTTTCTTT.

This clone was detected once. The chain is built from TRBV25-1 and TRBJ1-1; 8 bases are a match to TRBD1. From germline, CDR1 is MGHDK and CDR2 SYGVNS. This CDR3 comprises 13 residues. J gave up 7 bases and V 6 bases, and 7 bases lay outside the gene matches. CDR3 in DNA: TGTGCCAGCAGCCTCCAGGGGGCCGTTGAAGCTTTCTTT. Amino acids: CASSLQGAVEAFF.

This clone was counted only a few times. The gene calls are TRBV5-6 and TRBJ1-6, with D possibly matching TRBD1 (6 bases). Germline-derived CDR1 and CDR2 are SGHDT and YYEEEE. The CDR3 runs to 14 residues. V lost 3 bases and J lost 9, with 13 bases in between. The CDR3 region is CASSSSGGPSPLHF. In nucleotides, the CDR3 is TGTGCCAGCAGCTCATCCGGGGGGCCTTCACCCCTCCACTTT.

The chain uses TRBV11-2 and TRBJ2-3, with no clear D. The germline V and J ends were trimmed by 3 bases and 3 bases, with 22 bases remaining between them. CDR1 is SGHAT, CDR2 FQNNGV, per germline. The CDR3 spans 18 residues. CDR3 amino acids: CASSFSTYSPSGTDTQYF. The CDR3 region has the DNA TGTGCCAGCAGCTTCTCTACGTATAGCCCCAGTGGGACAGATACGCAGTATTTT.

The chain links TRBV7-8 to TRBJ2-5, with 9 nucleotides matching TRBD2. V lost 5 bases, J lost 5 bases, and 9 bases stayed unmatched. The CDR3 sequence is 15 residues long. Germline CDR1 and CDR2: SGHVS and FQNEAQ. CDR3 in amino acids: CASSGSGSGWETQYF. In DNA form, the CDR3 reads TGTGCCAGCAGCGGTAGCGGGAGCGGATGGGAGACCCAGTACTTC. The variable domain in full, with the rest retrieved from reference TRBV7-8 and TRBJ2-5, is GAGVSQSPRYKVAKRGQDVALRCDPISGHVSLFWYQQALGQGPEFLTYFQNEAQLDKSGLPSDRFFAERPEGSVSTLKIQRTQQEDSAVYLCASSGSGSGWETQYFGPGTRLLVL.

This rearrangement joins TRBV3-1 (or the pseudogene TRBV3-2) to TRBJ2-7, with TRBD1 matching over 7 bases. J was trimmed by 0 bases and V by 4 bases; bases with no gene match: 6. CDR1 is LGHDT, CDR2 YNNKEL, per germline (reference sequence). CDR3 size: 15 residues. CDR3 in DNA: TGTGCCAGCAGCCGGAATTGGGACAGCTCCTACGAGCAGTACTTC. Translation: CASSRNWDSSYEQYF.

CDR3 bases: TGTGCCAGCAGCCACCCGCTAGCGGGGGGTGACACCGGGGAGCTGTTTTTT. Its translation: CASSHPLAGGDTGELFF. The V and J genes are TRBV7-9 and TRBJ2-2; the match to TRBD2 covers 11 bases. Unmatched junction bases numbered 8, after V lost 5 bases and J lost 3 bases. Germline CDR1 is SEHNR and CDR2 is FQNEAQ (reference sequence). There are 17 residues in the CDR3.

This sequence joins TRBV3-1 (or the pseudogene TRBV3-2) and TRBJ2-4, with D possibly TRBD2 on 6 matching bases. V was clipped by 3 bases and J by 7 bases, with 13 bases between them. Germline values: CDR1 LGHDT, CDR2 YNNKEL (reference sequence). The CDR3 loop spans 14 amino acids. The CDR3 nucleotides read TGTGCCAGCAGCCAGCCTCCGGGGAGGAACATTCAGTACTTC. It translates to CASSQPPGRNIQYF.

The chain carries TRBV27 and TRBJ2-1; TRBD2 is a possible D gene (6 bases). The V gene lost 3 bases and the J gene lost 5 bases, with 11 bases spanning the gap. The CDR3 runs 14 residues. Germline CDR1 is MNHEY and CDR2 is SMNVEV (reference sequence). The CDR3 protein is CASSFAGPNNEQFF. DNA of the CDR3: TGTGCCAGCAGTTTCGCGGGGCCTAACAATGAGCAGTTCTTC.

V gene TRBV6-4 combines with J gene TRBJ2-7; tentatively, D is TRBD2 (5 bases). V lost 8 bases and J 0 bases, leaving 17 bases between the germline ends. CDR3 size: 15 residues. Germline V gene data show CDR1 as MRHNA and CDR2 as SNTAGT. This CDR3 is CASSVEAGASYEQYF. The CDR3 DNA sequence: TGTGCCAGCTCTGTGGAGGCGGGCGCCTCCTACGAGCAGTACTTC.